The clone carrying this T cell receptor beta chain came up many times. Its target is unknown. This specimen comes from a study of molecular identifiers for immune sequencing clone quantification. Study-level findings and limits: Clones with over 20 RNA copies captured over 98% of effector molecules but under 1% of naive ones.

MiXCR, applied by TCRdb to the PCR reads, yields one record per CDR3 protein. There are around 470,000 distinct CDR3 sequences in the sample; over 20% occur only once, and around 0.84% lies in the top ten. Germline V gives CDR1 SGHRS, CDR2 YFSETQ. V lost 5 bases, J lost 0 bases, and 7 bases lay in between. The CDR3 length is 13 residues. This receptor was obtained from a human donor in good health. Some libraries in this study had Jurkat cell RNA spiked in. The V call is TRBV5-1, the J call TRBJ2-3; D remains unclear. Source material: naive CD8+ T cells from blood, with Jurkat cell RNA spiked in. Subset noted: FACS-sorted CD8+CD4-CCR7+CD45RA+ naive T cells. In DNA form, the CDR3 reads TGCGCCAGCAGGGGGTCTAGCACAGATACGCAGTATTTT. Amino acid sequence: CASRGSSTDTQYF.